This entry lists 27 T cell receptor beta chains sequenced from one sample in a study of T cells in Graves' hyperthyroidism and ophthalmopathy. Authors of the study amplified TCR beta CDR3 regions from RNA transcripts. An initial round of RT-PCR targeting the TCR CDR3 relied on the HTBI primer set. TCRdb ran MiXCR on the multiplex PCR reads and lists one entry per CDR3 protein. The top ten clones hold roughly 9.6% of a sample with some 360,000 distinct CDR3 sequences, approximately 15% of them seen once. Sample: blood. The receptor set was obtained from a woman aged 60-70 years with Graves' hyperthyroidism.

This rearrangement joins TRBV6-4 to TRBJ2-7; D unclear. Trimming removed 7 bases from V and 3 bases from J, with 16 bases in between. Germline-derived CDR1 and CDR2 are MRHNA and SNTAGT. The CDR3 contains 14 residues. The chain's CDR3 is CASTARGADYEQYF. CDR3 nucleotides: TGTGCCAGCACCGCTCGAGGAGCCGACTACGAGCAGTACTTC.

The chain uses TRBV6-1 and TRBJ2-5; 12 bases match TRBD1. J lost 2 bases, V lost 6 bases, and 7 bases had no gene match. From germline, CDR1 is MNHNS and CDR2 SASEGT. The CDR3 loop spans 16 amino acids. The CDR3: CASRRGTGGRQETQYF. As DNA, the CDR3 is TGTGCCAGCAGACGAGGGACAGGGGGCCGACAAGAGACCCAGTACTTC.

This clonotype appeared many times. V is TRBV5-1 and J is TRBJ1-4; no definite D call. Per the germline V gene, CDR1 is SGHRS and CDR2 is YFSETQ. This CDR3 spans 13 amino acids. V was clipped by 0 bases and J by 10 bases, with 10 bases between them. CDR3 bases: TGCGCCAGCAGCTTGGCCAACCGAGGAAAACTGTTTTTT. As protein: CASSLANRGKLFF. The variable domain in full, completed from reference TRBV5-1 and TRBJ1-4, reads KAGVTQTPRYLIKTRGQQVTLSCSPISGHRSVSWYQQTPGQGLQFLFEYFSETQRNKGNFPGRFSGRQFSNSRSEMNVSTLELGDSALYLCASSLANRGKLFFGSGTQLSVL.

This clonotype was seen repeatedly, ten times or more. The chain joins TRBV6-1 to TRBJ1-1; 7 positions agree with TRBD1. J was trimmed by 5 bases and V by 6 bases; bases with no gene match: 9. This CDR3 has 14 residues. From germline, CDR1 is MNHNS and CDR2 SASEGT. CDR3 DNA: TGTGCCAGCAGGGGCCGACAGGGATGGACTGAAGCTTTCTTT. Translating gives CASRGRQGWTEAFF.

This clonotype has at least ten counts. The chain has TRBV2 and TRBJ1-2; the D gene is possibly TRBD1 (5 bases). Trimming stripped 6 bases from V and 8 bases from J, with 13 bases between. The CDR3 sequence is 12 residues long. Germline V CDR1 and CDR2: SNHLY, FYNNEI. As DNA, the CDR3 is TGTGCCAGCAGAGAACAGGATTGGGGCTACACCTTC. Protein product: CASREQDWGYTF.

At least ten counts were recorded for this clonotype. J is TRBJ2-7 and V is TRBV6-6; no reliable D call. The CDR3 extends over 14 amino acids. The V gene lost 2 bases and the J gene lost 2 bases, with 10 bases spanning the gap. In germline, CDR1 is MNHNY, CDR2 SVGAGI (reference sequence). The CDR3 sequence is CASSYSQEAYEQYF. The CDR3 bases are TGTGCCAGCAGTTACAGCCAGGAAGCCTACGAGCAGTACTTC.

Here the CDR3 reads CSARDPRTGDSNQPQHF. Here the CDR3 DNA reads TGCAGTGCTAGAGATCCCCGGACGGGGGATAGCAATCAGCCCCAGCATTTT. V and J are TRBV20-1 and TRBJ1-5, with TRBD1 as a possible D gene (5 bases). This CDR3 comprises 17 residues. V was shortened by 0 bases and J by 0 bases, with 15 bases between the two germline ends. Per germline, CDR1 DFQATT and CDR2 SNEGSKA (reference sequence).

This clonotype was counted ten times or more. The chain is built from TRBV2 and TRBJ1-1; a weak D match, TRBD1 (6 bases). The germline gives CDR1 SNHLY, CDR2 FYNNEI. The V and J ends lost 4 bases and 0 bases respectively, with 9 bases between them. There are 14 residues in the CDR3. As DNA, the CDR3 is TGTGCCAGCAGTGTTGGGGGGCTGAACACTGAAGCTTTCTTT. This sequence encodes CASSVGGLNTEAFF.

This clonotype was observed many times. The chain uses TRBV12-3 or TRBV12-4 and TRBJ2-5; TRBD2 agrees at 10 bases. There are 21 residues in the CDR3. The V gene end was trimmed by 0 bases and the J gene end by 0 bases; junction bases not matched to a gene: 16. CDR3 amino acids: CASSLARLAAQREGHQETQYF. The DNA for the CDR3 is TGTGCCAGCAGTTTAGCGCGCTTGGCCGCCCAGCGGGAGGGCCACCAAGAGACCCAGTACTTC.

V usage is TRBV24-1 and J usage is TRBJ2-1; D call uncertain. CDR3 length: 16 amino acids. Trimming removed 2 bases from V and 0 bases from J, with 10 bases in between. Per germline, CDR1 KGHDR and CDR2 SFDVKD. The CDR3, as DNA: TGTGCCACCAGTGATTCTTCTTGGAGCTCCTACAATGAGCAGTTCTTC. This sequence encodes CATSDSSWSSYNEQFF.

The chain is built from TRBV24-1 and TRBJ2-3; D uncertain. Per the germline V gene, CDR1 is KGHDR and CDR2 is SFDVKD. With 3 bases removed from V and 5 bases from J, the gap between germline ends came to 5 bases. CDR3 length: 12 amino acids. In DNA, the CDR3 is TGTGCCACCAGTGATCGGATAGATACGCAGTATTTT. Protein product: CATSDRIDTQYF.

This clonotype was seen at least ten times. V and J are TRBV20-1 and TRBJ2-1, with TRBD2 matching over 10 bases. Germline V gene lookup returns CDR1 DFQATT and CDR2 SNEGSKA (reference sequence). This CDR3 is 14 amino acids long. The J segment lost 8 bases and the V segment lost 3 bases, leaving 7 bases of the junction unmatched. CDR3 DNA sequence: TGCAGTGCTAGGTCGGCTAGCGGGGGTCATGAGCAGTTCTTC. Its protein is CSARSASGGHEQFF.

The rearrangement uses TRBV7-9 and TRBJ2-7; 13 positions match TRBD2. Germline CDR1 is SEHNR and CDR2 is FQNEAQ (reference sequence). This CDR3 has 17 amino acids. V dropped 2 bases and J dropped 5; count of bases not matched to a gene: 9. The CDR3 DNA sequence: TGTGCCAGCAGCTTAACTAGCGGGAGGGCCTTAGGCGACGAGCAGTACTTC. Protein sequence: CASSLTSGRALGDEQYF.

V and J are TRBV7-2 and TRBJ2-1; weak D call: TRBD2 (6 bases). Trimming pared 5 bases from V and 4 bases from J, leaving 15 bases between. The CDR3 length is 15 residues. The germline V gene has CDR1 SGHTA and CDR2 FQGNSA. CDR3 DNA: TGTGCCAGCAGCCCATGGGGGGAACCATACAATGAGCAGTTCTTC. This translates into CASSPWGEPYNEQFF. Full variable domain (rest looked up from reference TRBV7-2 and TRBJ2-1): GAGVSQSPSNKVTEKGKDVELRCDPISGHTALYWYRQSLGQGLEFLIYFQGNSAPDKSGLPSDRFSAERTGGSVSTLTIQRTQQEDSAVYLCASSPWGEPYNEQFFGPGTRLTVL.

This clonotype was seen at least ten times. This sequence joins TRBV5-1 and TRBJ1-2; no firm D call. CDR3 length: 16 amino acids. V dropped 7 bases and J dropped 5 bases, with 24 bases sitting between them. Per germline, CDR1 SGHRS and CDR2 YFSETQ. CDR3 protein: CASHTPQGKGEYGYTF. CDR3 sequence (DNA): TGCGCCAGCCATACCCCGCAAGGGAAGGGAGAATATGGCTACACCTTC.

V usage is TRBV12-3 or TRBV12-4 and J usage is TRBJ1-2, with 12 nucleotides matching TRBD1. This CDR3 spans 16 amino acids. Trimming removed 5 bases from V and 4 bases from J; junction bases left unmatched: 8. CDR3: CASSPGTGGYGYGYTF. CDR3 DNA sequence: TGTGCCAGCAGTCCCGGGACAGGGGGCTACGGCTATGGCTACACCTTC.

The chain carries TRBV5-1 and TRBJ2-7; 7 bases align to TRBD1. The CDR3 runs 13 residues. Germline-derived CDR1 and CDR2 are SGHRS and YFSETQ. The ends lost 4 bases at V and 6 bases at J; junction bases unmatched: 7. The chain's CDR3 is CASSRQGSIEQYF. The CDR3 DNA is TGCGCCAGCAGCCGACAGGGATCAATCGAGCAGTACTTC.

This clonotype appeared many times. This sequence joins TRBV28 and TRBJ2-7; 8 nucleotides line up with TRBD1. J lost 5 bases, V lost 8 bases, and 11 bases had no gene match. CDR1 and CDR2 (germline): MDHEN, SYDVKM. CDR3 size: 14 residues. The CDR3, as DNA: TGTGCCAGCTTTCAGGGGGCGCGTTTCCACGAGCAGTACTTC. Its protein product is CASFQGARFHEQYF.

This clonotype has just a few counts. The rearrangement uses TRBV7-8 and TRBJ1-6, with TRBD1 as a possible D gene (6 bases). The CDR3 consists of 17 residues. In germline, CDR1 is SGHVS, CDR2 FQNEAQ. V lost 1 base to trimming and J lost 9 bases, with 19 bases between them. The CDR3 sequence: CASSLGAGGLRSSPLHF. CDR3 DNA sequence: TGTGCCAGCAGCTTAGGGGCGGGGGGGCTAAGGAGTTCACCCCTCCACTTT.

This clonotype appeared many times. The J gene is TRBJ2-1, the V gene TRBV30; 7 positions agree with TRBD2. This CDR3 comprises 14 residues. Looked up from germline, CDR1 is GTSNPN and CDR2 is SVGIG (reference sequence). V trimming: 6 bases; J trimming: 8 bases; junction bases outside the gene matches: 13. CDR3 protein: CACFGTGGYDEQFF. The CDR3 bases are TGTGCCTGTTTCGGGACGGGAGGATACGATGAGCAGTTCTTC.

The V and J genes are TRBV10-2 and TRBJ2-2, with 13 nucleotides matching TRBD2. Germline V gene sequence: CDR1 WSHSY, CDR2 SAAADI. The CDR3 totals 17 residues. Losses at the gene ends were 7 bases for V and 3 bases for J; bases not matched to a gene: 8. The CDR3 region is CASKGLAGYSYTGELFF. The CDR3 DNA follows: TGCGCCAGCAAGGGACTAGCGGGATACTCGTACACCGGGGAGCTGTTTTTT.

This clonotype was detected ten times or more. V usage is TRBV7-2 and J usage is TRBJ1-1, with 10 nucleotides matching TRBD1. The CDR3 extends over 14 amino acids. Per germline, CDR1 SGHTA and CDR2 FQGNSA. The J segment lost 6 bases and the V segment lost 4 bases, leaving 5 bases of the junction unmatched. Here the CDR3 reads CASSYRDRGSEAFF. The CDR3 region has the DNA TGTGCCAGCAGCTACCGGGACAGGGGCTCTGAAGCTTTCTTT.

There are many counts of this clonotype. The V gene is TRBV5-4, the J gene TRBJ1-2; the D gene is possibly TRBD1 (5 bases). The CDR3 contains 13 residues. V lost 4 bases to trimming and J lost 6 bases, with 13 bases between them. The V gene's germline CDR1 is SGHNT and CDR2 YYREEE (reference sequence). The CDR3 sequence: CASSTGTVDGYTF. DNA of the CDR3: TGTGCCAGCAGCACCGGGACGGTGGATGGCTACACCTTC.

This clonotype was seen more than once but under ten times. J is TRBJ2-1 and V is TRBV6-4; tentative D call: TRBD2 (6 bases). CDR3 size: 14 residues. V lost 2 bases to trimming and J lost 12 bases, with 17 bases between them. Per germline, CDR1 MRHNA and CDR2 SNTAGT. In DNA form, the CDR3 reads TGTGCCAGCAGTGACCCGCAACCTTTCGGGGGGCAGTTCTTC. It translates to CASSDPQPFGGQFF.

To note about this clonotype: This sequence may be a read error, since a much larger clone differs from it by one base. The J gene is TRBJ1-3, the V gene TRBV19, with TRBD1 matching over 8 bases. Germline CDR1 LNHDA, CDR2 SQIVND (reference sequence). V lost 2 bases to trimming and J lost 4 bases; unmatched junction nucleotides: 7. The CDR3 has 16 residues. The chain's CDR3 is CASSISARGLGNTIYF. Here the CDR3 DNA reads TGTGCCAGTAGTATATCGGCCAGGGGGCTCGGAAACACCATATATTTT.

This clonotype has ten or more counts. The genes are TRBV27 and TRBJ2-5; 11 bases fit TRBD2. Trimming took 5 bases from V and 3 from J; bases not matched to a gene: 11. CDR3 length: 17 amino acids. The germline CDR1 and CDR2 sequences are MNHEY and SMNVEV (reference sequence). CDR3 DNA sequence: TGTGCCAGCAGTCCCCTGACTAGCGGGAAGACTAAAGAGACCCAGTACTTC. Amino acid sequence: CASSPLTSGKTKETQYF.

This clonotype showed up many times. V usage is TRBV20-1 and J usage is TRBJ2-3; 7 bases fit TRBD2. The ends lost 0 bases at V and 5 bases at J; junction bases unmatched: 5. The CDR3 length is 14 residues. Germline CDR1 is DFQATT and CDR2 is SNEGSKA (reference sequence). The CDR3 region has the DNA TGCAGTGCTAGAGATGCGATAGCGGGAGATACGCAGTATTTT. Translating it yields CSARDAIAGDTQYF.